A single sample is the source of the 31 T cell receptor beta chains below, sequenced in a study of regulatory T cells in long-lasting Graves disease. The time point: persistent/refractory GD, antithyroid drugs over 5 years with positive TRAb. The TCR library used RNA extracted from PBMCs. According to the study, TCR beta libraries were built with iRepertoire HTBI primers and CDR3-region Arm-PCR. MiXCR was run by TCRdb on the multiplex PCR reads, yielding one entry per CDR3 protein. The data show fewer than 400,000 distinct CDR3 sequences, around 20% seen once. The sequencing here drew on peripheral blood mononuclear cells (PBMCs), taken when the disease was refractory, from a patient treated with antithyroid drugs. The receptors stem from a female donor with Graves disease.

This clonotype was seen many times. J is TRBJ2-2 and V is TRBV11-2; D is tentatively TRBD1 or TRBD2 (5 bases each). This CDR3 contains 15 residues. Trimming pared 4 bases from V and 4 bases from J, leaving 13 bases between. CDR1 is SGHAT and CDR2 is FQNNGV in the germline V gene. In DNA, the CDR3 is TGTGCCAGCAGCTCAGGGACGGGAATCACCGGGGAGCTGTTTTTT. Translated: CASSSGTGITGELFF.

The chain recombines TRBV7-2 with TRBJ2-4, with D possibly being TRBD1 or TRBD2 (5 bases each). Trimming removed 3 bases from V and 0 bases from J, with 15 bases in between. The germline V gene encodes CDR1 SGHTA and CDR2 FQGNSA. The CDR3 consists of 17 residues. CDR3 sequence: CASSFEGFGVAKNIQYF. The CDR3 bases are TGTGCCAGCAGCTTCGAGGGGTTCGGTGTAGCCAAAAACATTCAGTACTTC.

This clonotype was seen at least ten times. This chain links TRBV12-3 or TRBV12-4 with TRBJ2-5, with D tentatively TRBD1 or TRBD2 (5 bases each). The CDR3 consists of 15 residues. The ends were cut back, 6 bases at V and 4 bases at J, with 18 bases in the middle. The CDR3 DNA sequence: TGTGCCAGCAGCCGATTCGGGACCAAGTCAGAGACCCAGTACTTC. This translates into CASSRFGTKSETQYF.

This clonotype was recorded a few times. The chain links TRBV12-3 or TRBV12-4 to TRBJ1-3; TRBD1 is a possible D gene (6 bases). The V end lost 6 bases, the J end lost 2 bases, and 11 bases lay between the germline ends. The CDR3 is made up of 14 amino acids. The CDR3: CASSRTGPGNTIYF. The CDR3 coding sequence is TGTGCCAGCAGCCGTACAGGGCCTGGAAACACCATATATTTT.

This sequence joins TRBV27 and TRBJ2-3; D unresolved. CDR1 and CDR2 from the germline V gene are MNHEY and SMNVEV (reference sequence). The CDR3 consists of 13 residues. V lost 2 bases and J lost 4, with 7 bases in between. The CDR3 here is CASSLNSADTQYF. The CDR3 DNA reads TGTGCCAGCAGTTTAAATAGTGCAGATACGCAGTATTTT.

Points on this clonotype: A much larger clone is a single base away; this may be a read error. The V and J genes are TRBV2 and TRBJ2-7, with D uncertain. Germline V gene lookup returns CDR1 SNHLY and CDR2 FYNNEI. The CDR3 is made up of 15 amino acids. V was pared by 2 bases and J by 0 bases, with 11 bases between. For the CDR3, the DNA is TGTGCCAGCAGTGAACTGCTTGCCGCCTCCTACGAGCAGTACTTC. It yields the protein CASSELLAASYEQYF.

This chain joins TRBV7-9 and TRBJ2-5, with D perhaps TRBD2 (6 bases). Per the germline V gene, CDR1 is SEHNR and CDR2 is FQNEAQ (reference sequence). CDR3 length equals 15 residues. The V gene lost 3 bases and the J gene lost 2 bases, with 13 bases spanning the gap. The CDR3: CASSLGFGGQETQYF. CDR3 nucleotide sequence: TGTGCCAGCAGCTTGGGCTTCGGGGGACAAGAGACCCAGTACTTC.

The chain uses TRBV19 and TRBJ2-5; no firm D call. Between the trimmed V and J ends, which lost 7 bases and 3 bases, there was a span of 12 bases. CDR3 length: 13 residues. Germline V lookup: CDR1 LNHDA, CDR2 SQIVND (reference sequence). CDR3 sequence (DNA): TGTGCCAGTAACTCAGGTTGGGAAGAGACCCAGTACTTC. Residues: CASNSGWEETQYF.

V gene TRBV2 combines with J gene TRBJ1-1; D is uncertain. V lost 6 bases to trimming and J lost 4 bases, with 12 bases between them. Per germline, CDR1 SNHLY and CDR2 FYNNEI. The CDR3 is made up of 13 amino acids. The CDR3 DNA is TGTGCCAGCAGGCGGGCAGTCCCCACTGAAGCTTTCTTT. Protein sequence: CASRRAVPTEAFF.

This clonotype was recorded at least ten times. J is TRBJ1-1 and V is TRBV7-3, with 9 bases fitting TRBD1. V shed 2 bases, J shed 5 bases, and the junction held 6 bases outside the gene matches. CDR1 and CDR2 (germline): SGHTA, FQGTGA. CDR3 length equals 15 residues. CDR3 amino acids: CASSLSGTGQTEAFF. The CDR3 nucleotides are TGTGCCAGCAGCTTATCCGGGACAGGGCAGACTGAAGCTTTCTTT.

This chain connects TRBV5-1 to TRBJ1-4; a weak D match, TRBD1 (6 bases). The V gene lost 1 base and the J gene lost 5 bases, with 9 bases spanning the gap. The CDR3 is 14 residues long. CDR1 is SGHRS and CDR2 is YFSETQ in the germline V gene. The CDR3 sequence is CASSLNTGNEKLFF. The CDR3 bases are TGCGCCAGCAGCTTGAATACAGGGAATGAAAAACTGTTTTTT.

This clonotype was seen many times. The chain uses TRBV28 and TRBJ1-2; 7 positions match TRBD1. Looked up from germline, CDR1 is MDHEN and CDR2 is SYDVKM. This CDR3 has 19 residues. Trimming took 4 bases from V and 1 from J; bases not matched to a gene: 18. CDR3 coding DNA: TGTGCCAGCAGTTCTCTGGCCGAGGGGACAGAGAAATATAACTATGGCTACACCTTC. As protein: CASSSLAEGTEKYNYGYTF.

This clonotype has at least ten counts. V is TRBV20-1 and J is TRBJ1-1; D not certain. CDR3 length: 10 amino acids. Germline loops: CDR1 DFQATT, CDR2 SNEGSKA (reference sequence). With 5 bases removed from V and 7 bases from J, the gap between germline ends came to 8 bases. The CDR3 DNA sequence: TGCAGTGCTTTACACCATGAAGCTTTCTTT. This encodes CSALHHEAFF.

The genes are TRBV11-2 and TRBJ2-1; 10 bases are shared with TRBD2. The CDR3 is 16 residues long. The germline CDR1 and CDR2 sequences are SGHAT and FQNNGV. V shed 5 bases, J shed 8 bases, and the junction held 12 bases outside the gene matches. CDR3 sequence (DNA): TGTGCCAGCAGCGACTACCTAGCGGGAGCTTTCCATGAGCAGTTCTTC. Residues: CASSDYLAGAFHEQFF.

At least ten counts were recorded for this clonotype. The chain joins TRBV28 to TRBJ1-5; 9 bases match TRBD1. This CDR3 is built from 18 residues. The germline V gene encodes CDR1 MDHEN and CDR2 SYDVKM. Trimming at V came to 7 bases and at J to 6 bases, leaving 19 bases not matched to a gene. CDR3 in DNA: TGTGCCAGCATTCCCTATTCAGCCGGGACAGGGTCGAGTCAGCCCCAGCATTTT. Its protein product is CASIPYSAGTGSSQPQHF. The full variable domain, its missing parts supplied by reference TRBV28 and TRBJ1-5, is DVKVTQSSRYLVKRTGEKVFLECVQDMDHENMFWYRQDPGLGLRLIYFSYDVKMKEKGDIPEGYSVSREKKERFSLILESASTNQTSMYLCASIPYSAGTGSSQPQHFGDGTRLSIL.

This clonotype was found many times. The chain combines TRBV12-3 or TRBV12-4 with TRBJ2-7, with 8 positions matching TRBD2. This CDR3 is 15 amino acids long. The V gene end was trimmed by 4 bases and the J gene end by 7 bases; junction bases not matched to a gene: 12. The CDR3 sequence: CASSSMHSGRLEQYF. The CDR3 region has the DNA TGTGCCAGCAGTTCTATGCACAGCGGGAGATTGGAGCAGTACTTC.

This clonotype came up a few times. This chain links TRBV5-6 with TRBJ1-2; TRBD1 matches 12 bases. This CDR3 is 16 amino acids long. With V trimmed by 4 bases and J by 8 bases, 12 bases remained unmatched. Germline-derived CDR1 and CDR2 are SGHDT and YYEEEE. As DNA, the CDR3 is TGTGCCAGCAGCCAGCGTGGGGACAGGGGGCTTCGGGGCTACACCTTC. Translation: CASSQRGDRGLRGYTF. The variable domain in full, completed from reference TRBV5-6 and TRBJ1-2, reads DAGVTQSPTHLIKTRGQQVTLRCSPKSGHDTVSWYQQALGQGPQFIFQYYEEEERQRGNFPDRFSGHQFPNYSSELNVNALLLGDSALYLCASSQRGDRGLRGYTFGSGTRLTVV.

This chain links TRBV7-2 with TRBJ2-2; D call uncertain. The V gene lost 4 bases and the J gene lost 0 bases, with 12 bases spanning the gap. Germline lookup yields CDR1 SGHTA and CDR2 FQGNSA. CDR3 length equals 16 residues. The CDR3 is CASSSGGPSNTGELFF. The CDR3 region has the DNA TGTGCCAGCAGCTCCGGCGGTCCCTCGAACACCGGGGAGCTGTTTTTT.

Comment on this clonotype: A much larger clone lies a single base off, so this may be a read error. This chain joins TRBV11-1 and TRBJ1-3; D gene ambiguous. The germline V gene has CDR1 SGHAT and CDR2 FQDESV (reference sequence). The CDR3 is made up of 15 amino acids. CDR3 sequence reads: CASSLEQFSGTTIYF. CDR3 sequence (DNA): TGTGCCAGCAGCTTGGAACAGTTCTCTGGAACCACCATATATTTT.

The gene calls are TRBV29-1 and TRBJ2-1; D is uncertain. The germline gives CDR1 SQVTM, CDR2 ANQGSEA. V lost 4 bases to trimming and J lost 2 bases, with 9 bases between them. The CDR3 consists of 13 residues. CDR3: CSVVPSTYNEQFF. The CDR3 DNA reads TGCAGCGTTGTTCCATCCACCTACAATGAGCAGTTCTTC.

This clonotype was counted ten times or more. CDR3 sequence: CASSLAGLVSYEQYF. DNA for the CDR3: TGTGCCAGCAGCTTAGCAGGCCTCGTCTCCTACGAGCAGTACTTC. The V gene is TRBV7-8, the J gene TRBJ2-7; D is unresolved. Trimming stripped 0 bases from V and 0 bases from J, with 9 bases between. Germline CDR1 and CDR2: SGHVS and FQNEAQ. The CDR3 contains 15 residues.

This clonotype was counted a single time. CDR3 protein: CASTILVRQNYILRSGNTIYF. For the CDR3, the DNA is TGTGCCAGCACGATCCTCGTGCGACAGAACTATATACTCCGCTCTGGAAACACCATATATTTT. The V call is TRBV12-3 or TRBV12-4, the J call TRBJ1-3, with D tentatively TRBD1 (5 bases). This CDR3 comprises 21 residues. V was clipped by 7 bases and J by 0 bases, with 31 bases between them.

The chain couples TRBV19 to TRBJ2-7, with 8 bases fitting TRBD1. The ends lost 7 bases at V and 2 bases at J; junction bases unmatched: 7. The germline V gene encodes CDR1 LNHDA and CDR2 SQIVND (reference sequence). The CDR3 extends over 14 amino acids. The CDR3: CASNSRQGPYEQYF. The CDR3, as DNA: TGTGCCAGTAACTCAAGACAGGGGCCCTACGAGCAGTACTTC.

The rearrangement uses TRBV14 and TRBJ1-5; D gene uncertain. V was clipped by 1 base and J by 5 bases, with 18 bases between them. Germline V gene lookup returns CDR1 SGHDN and CDR2 FVKESK. This CDR3 comprises 17 residues. The CDR3 coding sequence is TGTGCCAGCAGCCAAGCTGGCAGAAGGGTGCCTTATCAGCCCCAGCATTTT. As protein: CASSQAGRRVPYQPQHF.

The rearrangement links TRBV6-1 to TRBJ1-1, with D hard to call. The CDR3 totals 15 residues. V lost 6 bases to trimming and J lost 0 bases, with 14 bases between them. Germline V gene data show CDR1 as MNHNS and CDR2 as SASEGT. CDR3 amino acids: CASRRTGVMNTEAFF. CDR3 DNA sequence: TGTGCCAGCAGACGGACGGGAGTCATGAACACTGAAGCTTTCTTT.

This clonotype was observed at least ten times. The V gene is TRBV7-2, the J gene TRBJ2-7; 7 positions match TRBD2. Germline V gene lookup returns CDR1 SGHTA and CDR2 FQGNSA. V gave up 3 bases and J gave up 7 bases; unmatched junction bases: 9. The CDR3 runs 14 residues. CDR3 protein: CASSFSPPAGEQYF. CDR3 in DNA: TGTGCCAGCAGCTTCTCTCCCCCAGCGGGGGAGCAGTACTTC.

This clonotype was detected a few times. The DNA for the CDR3 is TGCAGCATAGTACCCTTAAGGACAGGATCGAACACCGGGGAGCTGTTTTTT. As protein: CSIVPLRTGSNTGELFF. V usage is TRBV20-1 and J usage is TRBJ2-2; 7 bases fit TRBD1. The length of the CDR3 is 17 residues. In germline, CDR1 is DFQATT, CDR2 SNEGSKA (reference sequence).

This clonotype appeared a few times. The V call is TRBV7-6, the J call TRBJ2-7; no firm D call. Per germline, CDR1 SGHVS and CDR2 FNYEAQ. V was clipped by 0 bases and J by 3 bases, with 9 bases between them. The CDR3 has 14 amino acids. The CDR3 reads CASSLAQTGYEQYF. As DNA, the CDR3 is TGTGCCAGCAGCTTAGCCCAGACGGGCTACGAGCAGTACTTC.

With regard to this clonotype: The junction differs from germline at one of its ends, possibly a read error. V and J are TRBV11-2 and TRBJ2-7, with TRBD2 identical over 9 bases. The CDR3 is 19 residues long. The germline V gene has CDR1 SGHAT and CDR2 FQNNGV. The CDR3, as DNA: TGTGCCAGCGGCTTGGGCCGGGCGGGAGGGCCCCTAAGCTCCTACGAGCAGTACTTC. The encoded protein is CASGLGRAGGPLSSYEQYF.

CDR3 sequence: CASSFARGQERGYTF. The CDR3 region has the DNA TGTGCCAGCAGTTTCGCGCGGGGACAGGAAAGAGGCTACACCTTC. The chain is built from TRBV27 and TRBJ1-2; 8 bases align to TRBD1. Germline CDR1 is MNHEY and CDR2 is SMNVEV (reference sequence). The CDR3 has 15 residues. V lost 3 bases, J lost 8 bases, and 11 bases stayed unmatched.

This chain connects TRBV4-3 to TRBJ2-7; tentative D call: TRBD2 (5 bases). There are 14 residues in the CDR3. Germline V lookup: CDR1 LGHNA, CDR2 YSLEER. Trimming cost V 0 bases and J 5 bases, with 11 bases left between them. CDR3 protein: CASSQDRGRDEQYF. CDR3 coding DNA: TGCGCCAGCAGCCAAGATAGAGGGCGGGACGAGCAGTACTTC.